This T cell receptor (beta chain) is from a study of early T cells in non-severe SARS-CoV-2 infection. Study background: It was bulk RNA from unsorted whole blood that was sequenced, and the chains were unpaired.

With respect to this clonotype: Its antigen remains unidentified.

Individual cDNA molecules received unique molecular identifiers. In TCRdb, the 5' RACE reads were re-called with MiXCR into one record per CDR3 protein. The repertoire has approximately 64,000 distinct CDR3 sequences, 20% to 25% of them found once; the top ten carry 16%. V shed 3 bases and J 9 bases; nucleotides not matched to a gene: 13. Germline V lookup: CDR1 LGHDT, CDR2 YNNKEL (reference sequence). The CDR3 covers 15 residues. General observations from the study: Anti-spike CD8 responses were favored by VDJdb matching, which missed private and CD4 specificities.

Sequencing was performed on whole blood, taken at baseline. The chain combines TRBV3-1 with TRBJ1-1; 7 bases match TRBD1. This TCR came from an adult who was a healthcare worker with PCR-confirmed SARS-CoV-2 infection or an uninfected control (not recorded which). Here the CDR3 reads CASSHLDREGSQAFF. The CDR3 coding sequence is TGTGCCAGCAGCCATCTCGACAGGGAGGGCTCTCAAGCTTTCTTT.